This TCR beta chain is from a study of Graves' ophthalmopathy and Graves' hyperthyroidism. Study outcomes and limitations: A 13-signature model separated ophthalmopathy from stable hyperthyroidism, reaching about 90% sensitivity and under 82% specificity cross-validated. Thyroid clonotypes that were expanded above 0.001 frequency mostly also appeared in blood.

Many counts were recorded for this clonotype. Antigen: not known. Trimming cost V 0 bases and J 6 bases, with 12 bases left between them. The CDR3 consists of 15 residues. Ophthalmopathy cases showed moderate-to-severe activity, scoring CAS ≥3 and NOSPECS ≥4, with duration under 3 months. Other autoimmune diseases, uncontrolled infections, pregnancy or lactation led to the exclusion of patients. TCR beta CDR3 amplification used RNA transcripts. Investigators did first-round RT-PCR with HTBI primers, then second-round multiplex PCR. TCRdb passed the multiplex PCR reads through MiXCR, listing each CDR3 protein once. The sample has over 650,000 distinct CDR3 sequences; about two fifths are singletons.

Material: peripheral blood. The receptor's source is an adult man with Graves' ophthalmopathy. The rearrangement uses TRBV12-3 or TRBV12-4 and TRBJ1-5, with D possibly matching TRBD1 (5 bases). As DNA, the CDR3 is TGTGCCAGCAGTTTAGCGTGGAGGGGACGTCAGCCCCAGCATTTT. This codes for CASSLAWRGRQPQHF.